The table lists the clone carrying this TCR beta chain with a count of one. Enrolled through a virtual design, the participants were between about 18 and 100 years of age and came from 24 US areas. The data derive from a study of blood T cell repertoires in COVID-19. Overall study: COVID-19 samples collected from the United States, Italy and Spain covered acute and convalescent phases. PBMCs, B-cell-depleted T cells, or T cells provided the cDNA or gDNA that made up the material.

Germline CDR1 is LNHNV and CDR2 is YYDKDF (reference sequence). Trimming shortened V by 5 bases and J by 1 base, and 14 bases separated the two germline ends. This CDR3 has 15 amino acids. Some clones are missing from TCRdb's copy, which holds only in-frame ones; the method was immunoSEQ multiplex PCR. This sample has 150,000 to 200,000 clones; 75% to 90% occur once, and the top ten carry around 5.1%. This sequence was found in a man aged 70 or older who had been exposed to COVID-19. The material sequenced was PBMCs or T cells enriched from blood (not recorded which). The rearrangement joins TRBV15 to TRBJ1-2; D ambiguous. The CDR3 protein is CATSPSARDNYGYTF. Here the CDR3 DNA reads TGTGCCACCAGCCCCTCGGCCCGGGATAACTATGGCTACACCTTC. The full variable domain, rest sourced from reference TRBV15 and TRBJ1-2, is DAMVIQNPRYQVTQFGKPVTLSCSQTLNHNVMYWYQQKSSQAPKLLFHYYDKDFNNEADTPDNFQSRRPNTSFCFLDIRSPGLGDTAMYLCATSPSARDNYGYTFGSGTRLTVV.